This T cell receptor beta chain was identified during a study of blood T cell repertoires in COVID-19. As processed by the authors: Using reference gene primer amplification, nucleated cell counts were estimated. Using immunoSEQ multiplex PCR, the repertoire was profiled, and TCRdb retains in-frame clones only, with some absent. V, J and clone size reflect that table, while D and trimming were determined from the DNA. The sample has about 250,000 clones, about 87% seen once; the top ten hold over 3%. Participants spanned ages about 18 to 89 years and resided in about 24 US areas. Sequenced: PBMCs or T cells enriched from blood (not recorded which). The receptor was isolated from a woman in her thirties or forties who had been exposed to COVID-19.

CDR3 DNA sequence: TGTGCCACCAGCAGAGTAGTAGGAGGGGCTCAGCCCCAGCATTTT. Residues: CATSRVVGGAQPQHF. The V and J genes are TRBV15 and TRBJ1-5, with D possibly being TRBD1 (5 bases). Germline-derived CDR1 and CDR2 are LNHNV and YYDKDF (reference sequence). Trimming took 1 base from V and 6 from J, leaving 13 bases between them. This CDR3 is built from 15 residues.